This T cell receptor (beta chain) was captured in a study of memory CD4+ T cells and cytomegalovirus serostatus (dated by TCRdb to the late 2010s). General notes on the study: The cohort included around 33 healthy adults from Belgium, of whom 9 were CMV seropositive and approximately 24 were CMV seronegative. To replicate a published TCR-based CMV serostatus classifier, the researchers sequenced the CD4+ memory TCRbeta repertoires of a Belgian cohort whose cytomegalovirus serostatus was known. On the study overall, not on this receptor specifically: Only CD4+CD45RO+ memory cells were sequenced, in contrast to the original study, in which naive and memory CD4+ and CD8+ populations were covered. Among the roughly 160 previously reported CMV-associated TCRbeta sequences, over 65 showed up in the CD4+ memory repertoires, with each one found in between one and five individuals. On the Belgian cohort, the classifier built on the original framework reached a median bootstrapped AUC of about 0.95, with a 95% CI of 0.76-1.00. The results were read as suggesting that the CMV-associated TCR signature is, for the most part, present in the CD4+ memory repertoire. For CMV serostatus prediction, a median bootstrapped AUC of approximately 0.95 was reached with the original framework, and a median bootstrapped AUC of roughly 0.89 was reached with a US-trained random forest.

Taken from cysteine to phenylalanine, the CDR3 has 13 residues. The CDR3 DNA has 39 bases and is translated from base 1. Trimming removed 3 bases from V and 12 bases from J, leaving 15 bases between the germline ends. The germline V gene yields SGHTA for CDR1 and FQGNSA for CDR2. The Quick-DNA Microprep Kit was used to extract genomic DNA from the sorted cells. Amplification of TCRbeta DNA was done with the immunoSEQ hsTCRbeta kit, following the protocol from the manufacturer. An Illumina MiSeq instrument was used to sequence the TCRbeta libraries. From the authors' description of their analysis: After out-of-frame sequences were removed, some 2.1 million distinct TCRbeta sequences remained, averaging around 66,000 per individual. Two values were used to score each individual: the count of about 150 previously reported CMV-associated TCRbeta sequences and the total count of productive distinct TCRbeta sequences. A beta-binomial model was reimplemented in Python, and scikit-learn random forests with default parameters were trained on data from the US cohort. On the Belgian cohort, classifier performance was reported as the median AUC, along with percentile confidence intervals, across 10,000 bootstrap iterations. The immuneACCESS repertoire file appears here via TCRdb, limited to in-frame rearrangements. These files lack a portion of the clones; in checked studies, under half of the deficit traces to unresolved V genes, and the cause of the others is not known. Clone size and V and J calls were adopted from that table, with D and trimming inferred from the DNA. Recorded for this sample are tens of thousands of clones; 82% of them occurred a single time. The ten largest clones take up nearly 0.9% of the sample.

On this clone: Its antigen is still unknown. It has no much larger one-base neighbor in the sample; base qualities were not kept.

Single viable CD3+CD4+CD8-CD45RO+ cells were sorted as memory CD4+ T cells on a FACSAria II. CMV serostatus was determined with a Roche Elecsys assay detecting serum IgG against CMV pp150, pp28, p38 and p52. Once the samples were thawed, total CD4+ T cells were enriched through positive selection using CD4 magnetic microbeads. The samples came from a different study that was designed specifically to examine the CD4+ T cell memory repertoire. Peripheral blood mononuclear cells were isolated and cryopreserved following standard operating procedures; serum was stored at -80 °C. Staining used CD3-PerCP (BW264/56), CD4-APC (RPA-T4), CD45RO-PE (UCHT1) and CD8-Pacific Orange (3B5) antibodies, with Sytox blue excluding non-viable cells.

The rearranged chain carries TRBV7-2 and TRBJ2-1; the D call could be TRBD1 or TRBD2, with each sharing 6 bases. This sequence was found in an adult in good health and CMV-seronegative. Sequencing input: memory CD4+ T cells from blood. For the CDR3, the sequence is CASSFKGGLGQFF. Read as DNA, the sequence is TGTGCCAGCAGCTTTAAAGGGGGGCTGGGGCAGTTCTTC.